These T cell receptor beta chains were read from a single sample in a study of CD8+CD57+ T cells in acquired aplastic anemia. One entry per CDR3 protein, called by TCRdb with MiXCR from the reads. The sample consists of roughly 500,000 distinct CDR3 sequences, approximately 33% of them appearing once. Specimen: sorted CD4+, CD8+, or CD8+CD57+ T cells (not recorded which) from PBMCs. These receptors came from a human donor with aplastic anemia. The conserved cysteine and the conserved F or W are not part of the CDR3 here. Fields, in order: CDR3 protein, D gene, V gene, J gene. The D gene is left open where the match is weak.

cdr3_aa: ASSYTDLGPGNTIY; d_call: .; v_call: TRBV6-5; j_call: TRBJ1-3
cdr3_aa: ASGMDRVTYEQY; d_call: TRBD1; v_call: TRBV2; j_call: TRBJ2-7
cdr3_aa: ASSNGGGGARGGAQY; d_call: TRBD2; v_call: TRBV7-2; j_call: TRBJ2-5
cdr3_aa: PSSYPSRPYEQY; d_call: .; v_call: TRBV5-6; j_call: TRBJ2-7
cdr3_aa: SARTGAFNYGYT; d_call: TRBD1; v_call: TRBV20-1; j_call: TRBJ1-2
cdr3_aa: ASSLGGLDEKLF; d_call: .; v_call: TRBV7-2; j_call: TRBJ1-4
cdr3_aa: ASSVGSINSPLH; d_call: .; v_call: TRBV9; j_call: TRBJ1-6
cdr3_aa: SAFTAYEQY; d_call: .; v_call: TRBV29-1; j_call: TRBJ2-7
cdr3_aa: SATPGQDYNEQF; d_call: TRBD1; v_call: TRBV20-1; j_call: TRBJ2-1
cdr3_aa: AIRPGQGRVGYT; d_call: TRBD1; v_call: TRBV10-3; j_call: TRBJ1-2
cdr3_aa: SARDATRVSEQY; d_call: .; v_call: TRBV20-1; j_call: TRBJ2-7
cdr3_aa: ASSAGDVNEKLF; d_call: .; v_call: TRBV2; j_call: TRBJ1-4
cdr3_aa: ASSVATSGTQETQY; d_call: TRBD2; v_call: TRBV9; j_call: TRBJ2-5
cdr3_aa: ASSLVGAEAF; d_call: .; v_call: TRBV7-2; j_call: TRBJ1-1
cdr3_aa: ASSSREGSDEQY; d_call: .; v_call: TRBV5-8; j_call: TRBJ2-7
cdr3_aa: ASNVGAVTEAF; d_call: .; v_call: TRBV19; j_call: TRBJ1-1
cdr3_aa: ASSGGGSYNEQF; d_call: .; v_call: TRBV2; j_call: TRBJ2-1
cdr3_aa: ATSRVKLAGSNEQF; d_call: TRBD2; v_call: TRBV15; j_call: TRBJ2-1
cdr3_aa: ASSQSGSRTEAF; d_call: .; v_call: TRBV10-3; j_call: TRBJ1-1
cdr3_aa: ASRFPGQGAYEQY; d_call: TRBD1; v_call: TRBV19; j_call: TRBJ2-7
cdr3_aa: ASRQRGQDEKLF; d_call: TRBD1; v_call: TRBV2; j_call: TRBJ1-4
cdr3_aa: SASDSGTTYEQY; d_call: .; v_call: TRBV20-1; j_call: TRBJ2-7
cdr3_aa: ASTNDETGVTEAF; d_call: TRBD1; v_call: TRBV5-1; j_call: TRBJ1-1
cdr3_aa: ASSLTRGHEQY; d_call: .; v_call: TRBV7-8; j_call: TRBJ2-7
cdr3_aa: ASSYKTGAVTEAF; d_call: TRBD1; v_call: TRBV5-1; j_call: TRBJ1-1
cdr3_aa: SASMSVSEAF; d_call: .; v_call: TRBV20-1; j_call: TRBJ1-1
cdr3_aa: ASSLALTGEETQY; d_call: TRBD1; v_call: TRBV7-9; j_call: TRBJ2-5
cdr3_aa: AWTLSGVGHEQY; d_call: TRBD2; v_call: TRBV30; j_call: TRBJ2-7
cdr3_aa: ASSLYGRGQFEDTQY; d_call: TRBD1; v_call: TRBV5-6; j_call: TRBJ2-3
cdr3_aa: ASSDEGSTDTQY; d_call: .; v_call: TRBV6-4; j_call: TRBJ2-3
cdr3_aa: ASSPPAEQY; d_call: .; v_call: TRBV12-3/TRBV12-4; j_call: TRBJ2-7
cdr3_aa: ASSRPGREDGNLH; d_call: .; v_call: TRBV25-1; j_call: TRBJ1-6
cdr3_aa: ASRRGTSGVQETQY; d_call: TRBD2; v_call: TRBV2; j_call: TRBJ2-5
cdr3_aa: ASTYRGGVENIQY; d_call: .; v_call: TRBV4-1; j_call: TRBJ2-4
cdr3_aa: ASSDRTRPQH; d_call: .; v_call: TRBV7-3; j_call: TRBJ1-5
cdr3_aa: ASSHTGTGLLNTEAF; d_call: TRBD1; v_call: TRBV4-2; j_call: TRBJ1-1
cdr3_aa: SVVADRTYNEQF; d_call: .; v_call: TRBV29-1; j_call: TRBJ2-1
cdr3_aa: ASKWRGPMETQY; d_call: .; v_call: TRBV3-1; j_call: TRBJ2-5
cdr3_aa: AISNQGTGYNSPLH; d_call: .; v_call: TRBV10-3; j_call: TRBJ1-6
cdr3_aa: AISERDDEQF; d_call: .; v_call: TRBV10-3; j_call: TRBJ2-1